The next 19 T cell receptor beta chains were all read from a single sample in a study of glioma-infiltrating T cells. The iRepertoire nested amplicon-rescue multiplex PCR amplified TCR alpha and beta CDR3s from RNA. TCRdb independently ran MiXCR on the multiplex PCR reads; one entry per CDR3 protein. Of about 99,000 distinct CDR3 sequences in the sample, around 30% are singletons; the top ten hold 40% to 45%. The sequenced sample was glioma tissue, nonneoplastic brain tissue, or PBMCs (not recorded which). These TCRs come from a human donor with low-grade glioma or glioblastoma, undergoing nonglioma brain surgery, or in good health (not recorded which).

This clonotype came up a few times. This sequence joins TRBV20-1 and TRBJ2-7, with TRBD2 matching over 13 bases. J gave up 0 bases and V 1 base, and 12 bases lay outside the gene matches. This CDR3 is built from 19 residues. Germline V CDR1 and CDR2: DFQATT, SNEGSKA (reference sequence). The CDR3 sequence is CSARAFRTSGGQNSYEQYF. CDR3 coding DNA: TGCAGTGCTAGAGCGTTTAGGACTAGCGGGGGCCAAAACTCCTACGAGCAGTACTTC.

This clonotype was found many times. CDR3 DNA: TGTGCCAGCAGCACCCTACCCGGACAGAGCAATTCACCCCTCCACTTT. Its protein product is CASSTLPGQSNSPLHF. The chain recombines TRBV7-6 with TRBJ1-6; D may be TRBD1 (6 bases). The CDR3 length is 16 residues. The germline V and J ends were trimmed by 5 bases and 7 bases, with 18 bases remaining between them. Germline V CDR1 and CDR2: SGHVS, FNYEAQ.

This clonotype has ten or more counts. The chain combines TRBV6-1 with TRBJ1-3; D gene ambiguous. V was pared by 6 bases and J by 2 bases, with 11 bases between. Germline lookup yields CDR1 MNHNS and CDR2 SASEGT. CDR3 length: 14 residues. CDR3 sequence reads: CASRSGKAGNTIYF. For the CDR3, the DNA is TGTGCCAGCAGGTCTGGGAAGGCTGGAAACACCATATATTTT.

This clonotype was seen only a few times. The rearrangement joins TRBV4-3 to TRBJ2-7; D is ambiguous. Germline CDR1 LGHNA, CDR2 YSLEER. This CDR3 has 9 residues. CDR3 sequence reads: CASSQELAV. CDR3 DNA sequence: TGCGCCAGCAGCCAAGAGTTGGCGGTC.

This clonotype came up many times. The chain combines TRBV6-1 with TRBJ2-3; D uncertain. V lost 6 bases to trimming and J lost 4 bases, with 8 bases between them. Germline CDR1 MNHNS, CDR2 SASEGT. The CDR3 length is 12 residues. CDR3 region: CASSLGPDTQYF. CDR3 sequence (DNA): TGTGCCAGCAGCTTAGGACCAGATACGCAGTATTTT.

This clonotype was observed many times. The chain uses TRBV27 and TRBJ1-3; D is undetermined. V lost 3 bases to trimming and J lost 1 base, with 10 bases between them. CDR3 length equals 15 residues. The V gene's germline CDR1 is MNHEY and CDR2 SMNVEV (reference sequence). The CDR3 spells CASSFSRTSGNTIYF. The DNA of the CDR3 is TGTGCCAGCAGTTTCTCTCGGACTTCTGGAAACACCATATATTTT.

Of note for this clonotype: A much bigger clone sits one base away, suggesting this may be a read error. V usage is TRBV24-1 and J usage is TRBJ1-6; no definite D call. In germline, CDR1 is KGHDR, CDR2 SFDVKD. This CDR3 spans 13 amino acids. The CDR3 region has the DNA TGTGCCACCAGTGCCAAGACACACTCACCCCTCAACTTT. Its translation is CATSAKTHSPLNF.

At least ten counts were recorded for this clonotype. V usage is TRBV7-2 and J usage is TRBJ2-3; D may correspond to TRBD1 or TRBD2 (6 bases each). CDR3 length: 14 residues. Trimming cost V 8 bases and J 2 bases, with 14 bases left between them. CDR1 SGHTA and CDR2 FQGNSA come from the germline V gene. For the CDR3, the DNA is TGTGCCAGCGTTGGGGGGCTCGTCACAGATACGCAGTATTTT. This gives the protein CASVGGLVTDTQYF.

This clonotype was seen a few times. The J gene is TRBJ1-2, the V gene TRBV7-9, with a weak D call TRBD1 (6 bases). Deletions cut 7 bases from V and 0 bases from J, with 12 bases between. This CDR3 spans 14 amino acids. Germline lookup yields CDR1 SEHNR and CDR2 FQNEAQ (reference sequence). The CDR3 DNA is TGTGCCAGCAACACAGGGCGAGCTAACTATGGCTACACCTTC. Translated: CASNTGRANYGYTF.

This clonotype was recorded a few times. The rearrangement uses TRBV12-3 or TRBV12-4 and TRBJ2-7, with TRBD2 as a possible D gene (5 bases). The CDR3 extends over 14 amino acids. Trimming pared 7 bases from V and 2 bases from J, leaving 15 bases between. As DNA, the CDR3 is TGTGCCAGCACCCCTTCGGGGTCCCCCTACGAGCAGTACTTC. This gives the protein CASTPSGSPYEQYF.

CDR3 DNA sequence: TGCGCCAGCAGCCAAACTAGCGGGGGGGCCCGAGAGACCCAGTACTTC. Protein sequence: CASSQTSGGARETQYF. The rearrangement uses TRBV4-1 and TRBJ2-5, with TRBD2 matching 13 bases. The J segment lost 4 bases and the V segment lost 2 bases, leaving 4 bases of the junction unmatched. Germline V gene lookup returns CDR1 MGHRA and CDR2 YSYEKL. The CDR3 is 16 amino acids.

This clonotype was seen only a few times. In nucleotides, the CDR3 is TGCAGCGTCGCGCAGAGAGGCCTGAATGAAGCTTTCTTT. It specifies CSVAQRGLNEAFF. The chain couples TRBV29-1 to TRBJ1-1; no firm D call. The V end was cut by 6 bases, the J end by 7 bases, with 18 bases between. Per the germline V gene, CDR1 is SQVTM and CDR2 is ANQGSEA. The CDR3 loop spans 13 amino acids.

This clonotype was seen at least ten times. The gene calls are TRBV28 and TRBJ1-6; D is perhaps TRBD1 (5 bases). The CDR3 loop spans 15 amino acids. Germline assignment: CDR1 MDHEN and CDR2 SYDVKM. V gave up 6 bases and J gave up 5 bases, with 14 bases separating them. The CDR3 spells CASSMGGPHNSPLHF. The CDR3 DNA sequence: TGTGCCAGCAGCATGGGGGGTCCCCATAATTCACCCCTCCACTTT.

At least ten counts were recorded for this clonotype. The gene calls are TRBV20-1 and TRBJ2-7; 7 nucleotides agree with TRBD1. This CDR3 spans 12 amino acids. CDR1 and CDR2 (germline): DFQATT, SNEGSKA (reference sequence). CDR3 loop: CGIRGLYYEQYF. Here the CDR3 DNA reads TGCGGAATTAGGGGGCTATACTACGAGCAGTACTTC.

This clonotype has only one observation. J is TRBJ2-3 and V is TRBV7-9, with a possible D match to TRBD1 (6 bases). The CDR3 loop spans 15 amino acids. Germline CDR1 SEHNR, CDR2 FQNEAQ (reference sequence). Between the trimmed V and J ends, which lost 2 bases and 13 bases, there was a span of 22 bases. The CDR3 region is CASSLQGSYTDKKYF. The CDR3 DNA is TGTGCCAGCAGCTTACAGGGGTCTTACACAGATAAGAAGTATTTT.

The genes are TRBV6-6 and TRBJ2-3; D remains unclear. Germline V CDR1 and CDR2: MNHNY, SVGAGI (reference sequence). This CDR3 comprises 11 residues. CDR3 bases: TGTTCCATCAGTTACTTAGATACGCAGTATTTT. Encoded protein: CSISYLDTQYF.

Of note for this clonotype: Since a much larger clone is just one base distant, this may be a read error. V is TRBV6-6 and J is TRBJ2-7, with a possible D match to TRBD2 (5 bases). CDR3 length equals 13 residues. Germline V gives CDR1 MNHNY, CDR2 SVGAGI (reference sequence). Written as DNA, the CDR3 is TGTGCCAGCAATTACTCGAGGAGGATCGAGCAGTACTTC. Amino acid sequence: CASNYSRRIEQYF.

This clonotype was seen a single time. A much larger clone lies a single base off, so this may be a read error. The genes are TRBV20-1 and TRBJ1-1, with 10 bases matching TRBD1. This CDR3 region has 16 residues. Germline V CDR1 and CDR2: DFQATT, SNEGSKA (reference sequence). CDR3 nucleotides: TGCAGTGCCCTGCCGGGGACAGGGGCACTGAACACTGAAACTTTCTTT. This gives the protein CSALPGTGALNTETFF.

The rearrangement links TRBV7-2 to TRBJ2-5, with TRBD2 matching over 13 bases. CDR1 SGHTA and CDR2 FQGNSA come from the germline V gene. Losses at the gene ends were 4 bases for V and 6 bases for J; bases not matched to a gene: 11. The CDR3 has 17 amino acids. The CDR3 sequence is CASSWDTSGGASKTQYF. The CDR3 region has the DNA TGTGCCAGCAGCTGGGATACTAGCGGGGGGGCCTCTAAGACCCAGTACTTC.